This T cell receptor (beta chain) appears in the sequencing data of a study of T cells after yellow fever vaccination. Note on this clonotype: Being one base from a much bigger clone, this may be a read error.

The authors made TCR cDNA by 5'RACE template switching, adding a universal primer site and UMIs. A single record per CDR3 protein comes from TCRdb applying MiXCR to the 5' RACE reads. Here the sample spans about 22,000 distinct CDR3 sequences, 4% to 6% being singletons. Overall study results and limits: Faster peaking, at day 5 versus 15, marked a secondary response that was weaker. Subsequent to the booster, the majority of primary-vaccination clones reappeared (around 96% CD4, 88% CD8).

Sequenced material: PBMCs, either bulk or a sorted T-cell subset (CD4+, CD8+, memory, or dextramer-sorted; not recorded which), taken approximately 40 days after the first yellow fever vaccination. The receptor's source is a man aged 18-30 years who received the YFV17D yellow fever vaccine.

The chain's CDR3 is CASSEAGFRGGELFF. The CDR3 nucleotides read TGTGCCAGCAGTGAAGCGGGGTTTAGGGGTGGGGAGCTGTTTTTT. The chain recombines TRBV2 with TRBJ2-2, with a weak D call TRBD1 (5 bases). The germline CDR1 and CDR2 sequences are SNHLY and FYNNEI. Trimming shortened V by 0 bases and J by 8 bases, and 13 bases separated the two germline ends. This CDR3 has 15 residues.